The T cell receptor (beta chain) described here comes from a study of regulatory T cells in long-lasting Graves disease. Turning to the study itself: Graves' patients, newly diagnosed, had taken antithyroid drugs under 3 months.

Study-wide results and caveats: Among the persistent patients, fewer than 3,500 public clonotypes were shared, more than the 850 to 1,000 shared among new patients. Persistent Graves' patients showed less TCR diversity than newly diagnosed patients showed.

Time point indicated: newly diagnosed GD, antithyroid drugs for less than 3 months. With RNA extracted from PBMCs as input, the TCR library was made. Details on this clonotype: What it binds is not known.

With iRepertoire HTBI primers and Arm-PCR of CDR3 regions, TCR beta libraries were built. One entry per CDR3 protein results from TCRdb running MiXCR on the multiplex PCR reads. The table records about 560,000 distinct CDR3 sequences, roughly 15% of them present only once. Germline V gene sequence: CDR1 DFQATT, CDR2 SNEGSKA (reference sequence). CDR3 size: 15 residues. With V trimmed by 4 bases and J by 3 bases, 6 bases remained unmatched. These same records also appear under a second study, on T cells in Graves' hyperthyroidism and ophthalmopathy.

Sequencing was performed on peripheral blood mononuclear cells (PBMCs), taken at new diagnosis, from a patient treated with antithyroid drugs. The J gene is TRBJ2-7, the V gene TRBV20-1; 13 bases map to TRBD2. The sequence came from a man between 18 and 35 years old with Graves disease. As DNA, the CDR3 is TGCAGTGCTACTCGGACTAGCGGGAGCCGCTACGAGCAGTACTTC. This gives the protein CSATRTSGSRYEQYF.